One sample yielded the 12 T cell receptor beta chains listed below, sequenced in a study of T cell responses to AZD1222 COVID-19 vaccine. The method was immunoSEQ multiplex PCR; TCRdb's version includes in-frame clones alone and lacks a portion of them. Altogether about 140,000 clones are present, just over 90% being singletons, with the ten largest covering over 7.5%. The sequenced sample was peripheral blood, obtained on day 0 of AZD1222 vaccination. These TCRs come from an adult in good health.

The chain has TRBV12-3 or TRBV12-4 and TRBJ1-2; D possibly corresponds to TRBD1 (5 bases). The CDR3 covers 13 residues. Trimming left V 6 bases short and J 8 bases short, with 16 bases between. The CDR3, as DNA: TGTGCCAGCAGCCTCAGTGGGGGTTTGGGCTACACCTTC. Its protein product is CASSLSGGLGYTF.

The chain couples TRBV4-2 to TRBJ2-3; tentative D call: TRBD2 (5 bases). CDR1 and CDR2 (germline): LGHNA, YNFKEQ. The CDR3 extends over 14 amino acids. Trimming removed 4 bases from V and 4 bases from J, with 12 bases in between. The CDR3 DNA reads TGTGCCAGCAGCCGCGAAGGGAGCCCAGATACGCAGTATTTT. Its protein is CASSREGSPDTQYF.

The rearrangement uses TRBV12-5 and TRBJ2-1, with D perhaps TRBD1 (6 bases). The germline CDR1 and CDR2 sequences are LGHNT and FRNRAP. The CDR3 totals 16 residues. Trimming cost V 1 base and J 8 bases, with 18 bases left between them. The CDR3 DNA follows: TGTGCTAGTGGTTTGGGCCGGGACACCATGGGGGATGAGCAGTTCTTC. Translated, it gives CASGLGRDTMGDEQFF. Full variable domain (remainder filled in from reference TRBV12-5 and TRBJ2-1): DARVTQTPRHKVTEMGQEVTMRCQPILGHNTVFWYRQTMMQGLELLAYFRNRAPLDDSGMPKDRFSAEMPDATLATLKIQPSEPRDSAVYFCASGLGRDTMGDEQFFGPGTRLTVL.

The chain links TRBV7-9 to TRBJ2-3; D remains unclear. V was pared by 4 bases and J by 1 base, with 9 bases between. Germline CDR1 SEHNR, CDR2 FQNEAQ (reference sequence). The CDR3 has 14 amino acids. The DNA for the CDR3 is TGTGCCAGCAGCTACTTCTTCGGCACAGATACGCAGTATTTT. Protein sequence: CASSYFFGTDTQYF.

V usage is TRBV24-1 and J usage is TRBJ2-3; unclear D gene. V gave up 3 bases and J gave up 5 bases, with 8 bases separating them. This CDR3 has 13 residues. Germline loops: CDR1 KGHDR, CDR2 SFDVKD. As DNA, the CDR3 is TGTGCCACCAGTGATGCAAGTCAAGATACGCAGTATTTT. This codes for CATSDASQDTQYF.

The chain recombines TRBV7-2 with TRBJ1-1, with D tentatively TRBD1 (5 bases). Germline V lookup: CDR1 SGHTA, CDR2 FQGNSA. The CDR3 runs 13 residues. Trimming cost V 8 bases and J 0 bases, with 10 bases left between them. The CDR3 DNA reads TGTGCCAGCGTGGCAGGGATGAACACTGAAGCTTTCTTT. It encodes CASVAGMNTEAFF.

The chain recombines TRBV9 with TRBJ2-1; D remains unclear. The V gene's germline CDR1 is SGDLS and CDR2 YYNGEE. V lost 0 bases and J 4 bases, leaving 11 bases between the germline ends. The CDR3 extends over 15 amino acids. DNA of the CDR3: TGTGCCAGCAGCGTAGCAACTCCAAAATACAATGAGCAGTTCTTC. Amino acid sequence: CASSVATPKYNEQFF.

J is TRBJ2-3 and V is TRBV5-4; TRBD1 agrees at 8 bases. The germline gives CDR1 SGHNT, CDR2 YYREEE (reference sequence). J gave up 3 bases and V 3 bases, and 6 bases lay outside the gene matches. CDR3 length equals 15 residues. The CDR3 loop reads CASSSGGWGTDTQYF. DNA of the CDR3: TGTGCCAGCAGCTCAGGGGGCTGGGGGACAGATACGCAGTATTTT.

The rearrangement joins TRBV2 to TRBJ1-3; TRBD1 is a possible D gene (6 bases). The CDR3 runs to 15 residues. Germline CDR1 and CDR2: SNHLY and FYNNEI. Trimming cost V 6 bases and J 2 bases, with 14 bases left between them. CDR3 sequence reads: CASSYNRDPGNTIYF. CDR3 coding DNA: TGTGCCAGCAGCTACAACAGGGACCCTGGAAACACCATATATTTT.

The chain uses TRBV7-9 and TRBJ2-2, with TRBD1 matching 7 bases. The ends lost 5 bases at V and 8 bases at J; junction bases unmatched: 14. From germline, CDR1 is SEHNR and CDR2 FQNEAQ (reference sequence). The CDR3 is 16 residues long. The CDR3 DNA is TGTGCCAGCAGCATACTTCGACAGGGAGCTTCGGGGGAGCTGTTTTTT. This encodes CASSILRQGASGELFF.

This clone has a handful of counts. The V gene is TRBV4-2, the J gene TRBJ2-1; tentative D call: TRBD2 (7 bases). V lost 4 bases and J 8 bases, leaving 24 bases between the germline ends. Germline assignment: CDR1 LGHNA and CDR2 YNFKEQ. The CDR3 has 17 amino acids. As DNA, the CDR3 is TGTGCCAGCAGCCCAGAGGTGGGCGGGGGCGGACTGGATGAGCAGTTCTTC. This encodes CASSPEVGGGGLDEQFF.

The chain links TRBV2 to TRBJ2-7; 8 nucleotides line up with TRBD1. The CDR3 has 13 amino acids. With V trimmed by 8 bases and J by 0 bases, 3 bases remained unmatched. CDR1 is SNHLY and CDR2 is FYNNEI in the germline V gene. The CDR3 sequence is CASDQGASYEQYF. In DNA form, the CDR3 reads TGTGCCAGCGATCAGGGGGCCTCCTACGAGCAGTACTTC.